Following are 23 T cell receptor beta chains from one sample sequenced in a study of shared clonotypes between healthy human individuals. Sequencing used immunoSEQ multiplex PCR; TCRdb keeps in-frame clones, though not all of them. Of some 2.1 million clones listed, roughly 93% were seen once; the top ten hold 1.5% to 2%. Positively selected for CCR7, the CD45RO-negative cells used as naive CD8 cells excluded terminally differentiated effector memory CD45RA+ cells. Sample: naive CD8+ T cells from PBMCs. The receptors stem from a man aged 18 to 35 in good health. Some clones in this sample may be carry-over from other donors' samples.

CDR3 coding DNA: TGCAGCGTTGCATGGGACAGGGAGTACTACGAGCAGTACTTC. The encoded protein is CSVAWDREYYEQYF. The chain joins TRBV29-1 to TRBJ2-7, with 9 nucleotides matching TRBD1. The CDR3 has 14 amino acids. Germline CDR1 and CDR2: SQVTM and ANQGSEA. Trimming cost V 4 bases and J 3 bases; bases outside gene matches: 7.

The gene calls are TRBV4-1 and TRBJ2-1, with a tentative D call TRBD2 (5 bases). V gave up 0 bases and J gave up 0 bases, with 12 bases separating them. Germline lookup yields CDR1 MGHRA and CDR2 YSYEKL. The CDR3 is made up of 17 amino acids. CDR3 in DNA: TGCGCCAGCAGCCAAGATGGTAGCGTAAGCTCCTACAATGAGCAGTTCTTC. Residues: CASSQDGSVSSYNEQFF.

The chain couples TRBV7-6 to TRBJ2-5; the match to TRBD2 covers 7 bases. This CDR3 has 16 amino acids. Germline V lookup: CDR1 SGHVS, CDR2 FNYEAQ. The V segment lost 3 bases and the J segment 1 base; nucleotides outside the gene matches: 8. This CDR3 is CASSFGGGGAQETQYF. CDR3 DNA sequence: TGTGCCAGCAGCTTCGGCGGGGGAGGGGCCCAAGAGACCCAGTACTTC.

About this clone: Other DNA sequences within the sample encode an identical CDR3. CDR3 in amino acids: CASSVGGASTDTQYF. CDR3 bases: TGTGCCAGCAGCGTAGGGGGGGCTAGCACAGATACGCAGTATTTT. The genes are TRBV9 and TRBJ2-3, with D perhaps matching TRBD1 or TRBD2 (6 bases each). Trimming left V 0 bases short and J 0 bases short, with 8 bases between. This CDR3 is 15 amino acids long. Per the germline V gene, CDR1 is SGDLS and CDR2 is YYNGEE.

The chain carries TRBV6-5 and TRBJ2-7; D is perhaps TRBD2 (5 bases). CDR3 size: 14 residues. Germline-derived CDR1 and CDR2 are MNHEY and SVGAGI. V was shortened by 6 bases and J by 4 bases, with 16 bases between the two germline ends. DNA for the CDR3: TGTGCCAGCAGCCCCCAGACCAGAGGGTACGAGCAGTACTTC. It translates to CASSPQTRGYEQYF.

The rearrangement uses TRBV6-1 and TRBJ1-1; D ambiguous. V shed 3 bases and J shed 0 bases, with 11 bases lying between them. This CDR3 is built from 15 residues. Germline CDR1 MNHNS, CDR2 SASEGT. CDR3 in amino acids: CASSEALGVNTEAFF. In DNA, the CDR3 is TGTGCCAGCAGTGAGGCCCTCGGTGTGAACACTGAAGCTTTCTTT.

The chain is built from TRBV7-6 and TRBJ2-7, with D possibly being TRBD1 (5 bases). The CDR3 loop spans 14 amino acids. Per germline, CDR1 SGHVS and CDR2 FNYEAQ. Trimming took 3 bases from V and 3 from J, leaving 12 bases between them. CDR3 DNA sequence: TGTGCCAGCAGCTTCGGTCAGGGCGGCTACGAGCAGTACTTC. This sequence encodes CASSFGQGGYEQYF.

V and J are TRBV7-3 and TRBJ2-1, with D perhaps matching TRBD1 (5 bases). CDR1 SGHTA and CDR2 FQGTGA come from the germline V gene. The CDR3 contains 18 residues. V gave up 5 bases and J gave up 4 bases, with 24 bases separating them. CDR3 region: CASSAKIGEPTLYNEQFF. CDR3 DNA sequence: TGTGCCAGCAGCGCCAAGATAGGGGAACCAACACTGTACAATGAGCAGTTCTTC.

The rearrangement uses TRBV25-1 and TRBJ2-1; D ambiguous. The CDR3 runs 10 residues. The V gene's germline CDR1 is MGHDK and CDR2 SYGVNS. With 4 bases removed from V and 9 bases from J, the gap between germline ends came to 4 bases. CDR3 sequence reads: CASSGLEQFF. For the CDR3, the DNA is TGTGCCAGCAGTGGCCTTGAGCAGTTCTTC.

V and J are TRBV5-6 and TRBJ2-5; D unresolved. Trimming cost V 0 bases and J 2 bases, with 11 bases left between them. Germline lookup yields CDR1 SGHDT and CDR2 YYEEEE. CDR3 length equals 15 residues. This chain's CDR3 is CASSLAVRMQETQYF. The CDR3 DNA is TGTGCCAGCAGCTTGGCCGTCCGCATGCAAGAGACCCAGTACTTC. The full variable domain, with the rest looked up from reference TRBV5-6 and TRBJ2-5, is DAGVTQSPTHLIKTRGQQVTLRCSPKSGHDTVSWYQQALGQGPQFIFQYYEEEERQRGNFPDRFSGHQFPNYSSELNVNALLLGDSALYLCASSLAVRMQETQYFGPGTRLLVL.

J is TRBJ1-1 and V is TRBV28; no reliable D call. Trimming pared 5 bases from V and 6 bases from J, leaving 10 bases between. Germline CDR1 reads MDHEN; CDR2 reads SYDVKM. The CDR3 totals 12 residues. CDR3 coding DNA: TGTGCCAGCAGTCTTGCGTACCCTGAAGCTTTCTTT. Its translation: CASSLAYPEAFF.

This clone was seen a handful of times. The V call is TRBV28, the J call TRBJ1-5, with D possibly matching TRBD1 (5 bases). Trimming left V 9 bases short and J 3 bases short, with 9 bases between. This CDR3 region has 12 residues. Germline V gene data show CDR1 as MDHEN and CDR2 as SYDVKM. CDR3 region: CASRDFNQPQHF. CDR3 nucleotide sequence: TGTGCCAGTCGGGACTTCAATCAGCCCCAGCATTTT.

The chain joins TRBV19 to TRBJ1-5; D not certain. The CDR3 is 13 residues long. The germline V and J ends were trimmed by 7 bases and 3 bases, with 10 bases remaining between them. The germline V gene encodes CDR1 LNHDA and CDR2 SQIVND (reference sequence). CDR3 nucleotide sequence: TGTGCCAGTACAGGCAGTACCAATCAGCCCCAGCATTTT. Its translation is CASTGSTNQPQHF.

The chain links TRBV7-9 to TRBJ2-1; 8 bases line up with TRBD2. The CDR3 consists of 14 residues. Trimming cost V 4 bases and J 7 bases; bases outside gene matches: 6. Germline CDR1 SEHNR, CDR2 FQNEAQ (reference sequence). The CDR3 reads CASSSRGGWNEQFF. The CDR3 region has the DNA TGTGCCAGCAGCTCACGGGGGGGCTGGAATGAGCAGTTCTTC.

This clone was seen just once. Other nucleotide sequences from this sample produce the same CDR3. The genes are TRBV15 and TRBJ2-5, with 7 nucleotides matching TRBD2. The CDR3 runs to 15 residues. V lost 1 base, J lost 5 bases, and 7 bases stayed unmatched. The V gene's germline CDR1 is LNHNV and CDR2 YYDKDF (reference sequence). CDR3: CATSRGRGSGETQYF. CDR3 nucleotide sequence: TGTGCCACCAGCAGAGGGCGGGGGTCGGGTGAGACCCAGTACTTC.

This clone was observed once. The chain combines TRBV9 with TRBJ2-7; maybe TRBD2 (5 bases). Trimming removed 3 bases from V and 3 bases from J, with 16 bases in between. The CDR3 is made up of 15 amino acids. Germline lookup yields CDR1 SGDLS and CDR2 YYNGEE. As DNA, the CDR3 is TGTGCCAGCAGCGAATCCGGGGATGGGGACTACGAGCAGTACTTC. Its protein is CASSESGDGDYEQYF.

J is TRBJ1-1 and V is TRBV27; D is undetermined. Between the trimmed V and J ends, which lost 3 bases and 1 base, there was a span of 12 bases. Germline CDR1 MNHEY, CDR2 SMNVEV (reference sequence). This CDR3 has 15 residues. The CDR3 region has the DNA TGTGCCAGCAGTTTTGGACCGCTACCGAACACTGAAGCTTTCTTT. Translated: CASSFGPLPNTEAFF.

The rearrangement uses TRBV27 and TRBJ2-4; 10 positions match TRBD2. Looked up from germline, CDR1 is MNHEY and CDR2 is SMNVEV (reference sequence). V dropped 5 bases and J dropped 8; count of bases not matched to a gene: 6. The CDR3 has 14 residues. Written as DNA, the CDR3 is TGTGCCAGCAGTCTGCTAGCGGGAGTTTACATTCAGTACTTC. This codes for CASSLLAGVYIQYF.

The rearrangement joins TRBV19 to TRBJ2-5; D gene unclear. This CDR3 has 13 amino acids. Germline loops: CDR1 LNHDA, CDR2 SQIVND (reference sequence). V was trimmed by 6 bases and J by 5 bases, leaving 13 bases between them. CDR3: CASRPAVSETQYF. The CDR3 DNA is TGTGCCAGTAGACCCGCTGTGTCGGAGACCCAGTACTTC. Looking up the rest from reference TRBV19 and TRBJ2-5 gives the full variable domain: DGGITQSPKYLFRKEGQNVTLSCEQNLNHDAMYWYRQDPGQGLRLIYYSQIVNDFQKGDIAEGYSVSREKKESFPLTVTSAQKNPTAFYLCASRPAVSETQYFGPGTRLLVL.

This rearrangement joins TRBV6-6 to TRBJ2-7, with 9 bases that match TRBD2. CDR1 MNHNY and CDR2 SVGAGI come from the germline V gene (reference sequence). This CDR3 contains 16 residues. Trimming cost V 7 bases and J 4 bases; bases outside gene matches: 14. CDR3 bases: TGTGCCAGCATCGCAGCCCAGGCTAGCGGGAAATACGAGCAGTACTTC. This sequence encodes CASIAAQASGKYEQYF.

The chain employs TRBV19 and TRBJ2-2; D is ambiguous. The CDR3 length is 14 residues. V was trimmed by 3 bases and J by 4 bases, leaving 9 bases between them. Germline V gene sequence: CDR1 LNHDA, CDR2 SQIVND (reference sequence). Here the CDR3 DNA reads TGTGCCAGTAGTATGTGGACGGGCACCGGGGAGCTGTTTTTT. Its protein product is CASSMWTGTGELFF.

The chain links TRBV11-2 to TRBJ2-2; D remains ambiguous. Trimming took 1 base from V and 0 from J, leaving 9 bases between them. The CDR3 is 16 residues long. CDR1 is SGHAT and CDR2 is FQNNGV in the germline V gene. The CDR3 is CASSLGSRTNTGELFF. The CDR3 DNA is TGTGCCAGCAGCTTAGGATCTCGGACGAACACCGGGGAGCTGTTTTTT.

The chain links TRBV5-1 to TRBJ1-1, with 7 bases lining up with TRBD1. In germline, CDR1 is SGHRS, CDR2 YFSETQ. CDR3 length: 14 residues. Trimming removed 3 bases from V and 1 base from J; junction bases left unmatched: 3. The DNA of the CDR3 is TGCGCCAGCAGCTCCGGGACAGAGAACACTGAAGCTTTCTTT. Its translation is CASSSGTENTEAFF.